One sample yielded the 7 T cell receptor beta chains listed below, sequenced in a study of T-cell reconstitution after alpha-beta-depleted transplantation in children. Unique molecular identifiers were incorporated when the TCRbeta library was constructed. A single record per CDR3 protein comes from TCRdb applying MiXCR to the PCR reads. The repertoire holds some 220,000 distinct CDR3 sequences, with under 13% as singletons. The sample was PBMCs, taken before TCRalphabeta/CD19-depleted stem cell transplant. The receptors here all came from a child under two years old with acute myeloid leukemia, due to receive a stem cell transplant.

This clonotype was counted between two and nine times. This chain connects TRBV6-2 or TRBV6-3 to TRBJ1-5; D is possibly TRBD1 (6 bases). The CDR3 has 14 amino acids. Between the trimmed V and J ends, which lost 0 bases and 5 bases, there was a span of 8 bases. Germline lookup yields CDR1 MNHEY and CDR2 SVGEGT. The CDR3, as DNA: TGTGCCAGCAGTTACTCTCACAGGGATCAGCCCCAGCATTTT. Its protein is CASSYSHRDQPQHF.

This clonotype was seen ten or more times. The chain couples TRBV12-3 or TRBV12-4 to TRBJ1-3; perhaps TRBD1 as D (5 bases). V shed 2 bases and J shed 1 base, with 12 bases lying between them. The CDR3 loop spans 16 amino acids. CDR3 amino acids: CASSLMTALSGNTIYF. DNA for the CDR3: TGTGCCAGCAGTTTAATGACAGCTCTTTCTGGAAACACCATATATTTT.

This clonotype was seen repeatedly, ten times or more. CDR3 sequence (DNA): TGTGCCAGCAGTTCTGCAGGGGATCAGCCCCAGCATTTT. Translating gives CASSSAGDQPQHF. The chain combines TRBV7-2 with TRBJ1-5; D is perhaps TRBD1 (6 bases). Germline values: CDR1 SGHTA, CDR2 FQGNSA. The CDR3 runs to 13 residues. The germline V and J ends were trimmed by 6 bases and 5 bases, with 11 bases remaining between them.

There are many counts of this clonotype. V is TRBV2 and J is TRBJ2-1; possible D gene TRBD1, 6 bases. CDR1 is SNHLY, CDR2 FYNNEI, per germline. The CDR3 covers 13 residues. Trimming left V 8 bases short and J 2 bases short, with 10 bases between. In nucleotides, the CDR3 is TGTGCCAGCTCTCCAGGGGCCTACAATGAGCAGTTCTTC. Translating it yields CASSPGAYNEQFF.

Of note for this clonotype: A read error is possible here, since a much larger clone lies one base away. CDR3 residues: CASSVELVGVDEQFF. The CDR3 nucleotides are TGTGCCAGCAGCGTAGAACTAGTGGGAGTGGATGAGCAGTTCTTC. This chain connects TRBV9 to TRBJ2-1; possibly TRBD2 for D (5 bases). CDR1 SGDLS and CDR2 YYNGEE come from the germline V gene. The CDR3 loop spans 15 amino acids. V lost 0 bases to trimming and J lost 8 bases, with 15 bases between them.

This clonotype has ten or more counts. The V call is TRBV20-1, the J call TRBJ2-3; D unclear. The ends were cut back, 1 base at V and 5 bases at J, with 10 bases in the middle. From germline, CDR1 is DFQATT and CDR2 SNEGSKA (reference sequence). The CDR3 extends over 13 amino acids. Written as DNA, the CDR3 is TGCAGTGCTAGAGTCGGCGCAATAGATACGCAGTATTTT. Translating gives CSARVGAIDTQYF.

This clonotype occurred many times. The chain employs TRBV5-1 and TRBJ2-7, with TRBD1 matching over 9 bases. Unmatched junction bases numbered 4, after V lost 5 bases and J lost 1 base. CDR1 and CDR2 (germline): SGHRS, YFSETQ. The CDR3 extends over 14 amino acids. The CDR3 DNA reads as TGCGCCAGCAGATCCGGGACAGGGTCCTACGAGCAGTACTTC. It codes for CASRSGTGSYEQYF.